This T cell receptor (beta chain) stems from a study of beta chain features in type 1 diabetes. Study in general: Patients looked much like healthy donors when it came to age, gender and cell yields.

Comments on this clone: Other DNA sequences in the sample encode the same CDR3.

There are 11 residues in the CDR3. The germline CDR1 and CDR2 sequences are MNHEY and SMNVEV (reference sequence). V lost 3 bases to trimming and J lost 5 bases, with 3 bases between them. The whole isolated RNA underwent reverse transcription, so sequencing captured expressed TCRB transcripts. TCRdb's table, derived via immunoSEQ multiplex PCR, lists solely in-frame clones and lacks some. The data contain some 180,000 clones, more than 10% of them singletons. Isolation of CD4+ naive, central memory, regulatory and stem cell-like memory cells was achieved by sorting via CD45RO/CCR7/CD25/CD127/CD95/CD27. Purity exceeded 95% in all sorted populations.

This clonotype was sampled from a woman in her late teens or twenties in good health. The sequencing input was central memory CD4+ T cells from blood. This chain links TRBV27 with TRBJ2-3; no definite D call. CDR3 sequence reads: CASSLRDTQYF. In DNA, the CDR3 is TGTGCCAGCAGTTTGCGAGATACGCAGTATTTT.